The clone carrying this TCR beta chain was seen repeatedly, ten times or more. This sample is part of a study of blood T cells in healthy people across ages. Using a J-beta primer mix together with a sample-barcoded 5' primer, a second PCR was run for roughly 7 to 12 cycles. TCRdb re-called the 5' RACE reads with MiXCR, one entry per CDR3 protein. The sample contains around 800,000 distinct CDR3 sequences, 53% of which appear only once. A minimum of 6.5 million PBMCs was isolated per sample. The sequenced sample consisted of blood. The receptor's source is a man older than 75 in good health.

In DNA form, the CDR3 reads TGTGCCAGCAGCAAGGGGACGGGAGGTCCCGAGCAGTACTTC. It specifies CASSKGTGGPEQYF. This chain links TRBV12-3 or TRBV12-4 with TRBJ2-7; 7 bases map to TRBD2. The V gene end was trimmed by 6 bases and the J gene end by 6 bases; junction bases not matched to a gene: 11. The CDR3 contains 14 residues.